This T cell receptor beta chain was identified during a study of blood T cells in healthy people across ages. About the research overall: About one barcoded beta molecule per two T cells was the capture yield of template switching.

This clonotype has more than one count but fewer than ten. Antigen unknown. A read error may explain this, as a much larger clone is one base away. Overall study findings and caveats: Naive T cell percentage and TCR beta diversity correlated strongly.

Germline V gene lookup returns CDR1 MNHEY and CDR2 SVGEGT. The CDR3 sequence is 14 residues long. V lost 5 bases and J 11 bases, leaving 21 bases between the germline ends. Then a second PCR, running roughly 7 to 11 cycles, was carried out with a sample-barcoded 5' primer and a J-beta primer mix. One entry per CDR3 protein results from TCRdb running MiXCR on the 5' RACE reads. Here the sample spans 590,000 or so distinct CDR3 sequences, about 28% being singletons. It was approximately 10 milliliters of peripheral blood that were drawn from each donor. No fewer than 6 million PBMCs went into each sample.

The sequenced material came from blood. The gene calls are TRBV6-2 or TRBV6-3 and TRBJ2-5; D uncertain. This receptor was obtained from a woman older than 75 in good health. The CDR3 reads CASSPLIGYNEQYF. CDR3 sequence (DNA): TGTGCCAGCAGTCCCCTTATAGGCTACAATGAGCAGTACTTC.